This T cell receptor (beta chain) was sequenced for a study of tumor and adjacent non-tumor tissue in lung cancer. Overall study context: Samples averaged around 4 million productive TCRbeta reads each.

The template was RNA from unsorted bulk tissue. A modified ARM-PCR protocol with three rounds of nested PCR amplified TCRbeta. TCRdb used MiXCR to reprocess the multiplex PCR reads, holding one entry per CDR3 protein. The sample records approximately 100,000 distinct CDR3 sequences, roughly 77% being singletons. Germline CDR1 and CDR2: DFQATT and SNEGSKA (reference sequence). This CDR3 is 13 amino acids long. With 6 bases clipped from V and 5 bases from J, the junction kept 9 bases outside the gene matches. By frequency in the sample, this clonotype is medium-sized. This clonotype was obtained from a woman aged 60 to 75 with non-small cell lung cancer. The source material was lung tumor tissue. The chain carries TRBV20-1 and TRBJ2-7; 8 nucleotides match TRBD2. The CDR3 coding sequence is TGCAGTGCAGGCGGGGGGCGAGGGGACGAGCAGTACTTC. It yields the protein CSAGGGRGDEQYF.